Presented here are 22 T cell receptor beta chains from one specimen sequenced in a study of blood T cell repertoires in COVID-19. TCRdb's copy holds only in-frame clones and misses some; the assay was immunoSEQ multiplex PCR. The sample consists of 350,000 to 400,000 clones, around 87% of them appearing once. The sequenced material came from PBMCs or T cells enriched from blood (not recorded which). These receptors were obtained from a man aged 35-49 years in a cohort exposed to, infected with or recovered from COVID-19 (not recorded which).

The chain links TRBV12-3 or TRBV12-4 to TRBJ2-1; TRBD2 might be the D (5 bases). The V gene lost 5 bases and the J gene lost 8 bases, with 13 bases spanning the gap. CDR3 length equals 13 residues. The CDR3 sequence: CASSKTSIDEQFF. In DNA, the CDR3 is TGTGCCAGCAGTAAAACTAGTATCGATGAGCAGTTCTTC.

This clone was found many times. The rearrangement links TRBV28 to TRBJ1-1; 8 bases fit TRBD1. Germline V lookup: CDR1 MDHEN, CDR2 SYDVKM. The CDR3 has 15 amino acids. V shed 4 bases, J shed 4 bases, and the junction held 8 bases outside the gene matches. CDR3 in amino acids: CASSWAGQVSTEAFF. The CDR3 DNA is TGTGCCAGCAGTTGGGCGGGACAGGTGAGCACTGAAGCTTTCTTT.

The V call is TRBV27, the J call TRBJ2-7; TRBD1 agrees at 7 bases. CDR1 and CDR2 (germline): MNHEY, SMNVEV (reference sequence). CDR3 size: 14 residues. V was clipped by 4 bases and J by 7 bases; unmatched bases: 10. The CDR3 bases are TGTGCCAGCAGTTCCCGACAGGGTGTAGGGGAGCAGTACTTC. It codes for CASSSRQGVGEQYF.

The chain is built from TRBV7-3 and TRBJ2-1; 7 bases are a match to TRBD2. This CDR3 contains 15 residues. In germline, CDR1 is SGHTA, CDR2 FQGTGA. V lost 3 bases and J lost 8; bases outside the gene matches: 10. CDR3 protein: CASSLIAGALHEQFF. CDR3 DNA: TGTGCCAGCAGCTTGATTGCGGGAGCACTCCATGAGCAGTTCTTC. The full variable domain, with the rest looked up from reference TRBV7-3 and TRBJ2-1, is GAGVSQTPSNKVTEKGKYVELRCDPISGHTALYWYRQSLGQGPEFLIYFQGTGAADDSGLPNDRFFAVRPEGSVSTLKIQRTERGDSAVYLCASSLIAGALHEQFFGPGTRLTVL.

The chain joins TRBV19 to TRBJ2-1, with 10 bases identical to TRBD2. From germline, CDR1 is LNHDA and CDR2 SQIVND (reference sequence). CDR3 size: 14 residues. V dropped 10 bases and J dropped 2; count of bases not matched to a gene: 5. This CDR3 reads CATTTSGPYNEQFF. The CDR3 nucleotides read TGTGCCACCACGACTAGCGGGCCCTACAATGAGCAGTTCTTC.

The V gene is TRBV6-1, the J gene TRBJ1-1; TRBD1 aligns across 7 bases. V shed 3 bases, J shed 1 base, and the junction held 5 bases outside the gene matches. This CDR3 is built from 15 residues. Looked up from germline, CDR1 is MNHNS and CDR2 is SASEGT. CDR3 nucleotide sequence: TGTGCCAGCAGTGAGGAAGGGGGCAAGAACACTGAAGCTTTCTTT. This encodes CASSEEGGKNTEAFF.

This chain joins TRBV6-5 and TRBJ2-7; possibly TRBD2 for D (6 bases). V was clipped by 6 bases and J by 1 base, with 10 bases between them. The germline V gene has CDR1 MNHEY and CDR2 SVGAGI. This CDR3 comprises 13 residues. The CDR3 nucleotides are TGTGCCAGCAGCGGGACTTATTCCTACGAGCAGTACTTC. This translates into CASSGTYSYEQYF.

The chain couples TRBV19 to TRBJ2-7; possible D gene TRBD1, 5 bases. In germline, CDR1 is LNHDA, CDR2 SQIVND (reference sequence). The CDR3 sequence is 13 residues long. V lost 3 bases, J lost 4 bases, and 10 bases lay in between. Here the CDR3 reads CASSIRTQYEQYF. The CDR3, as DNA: TGTGCCAGTAGTATCAGGACACAATACGAGCAGTACTTC.

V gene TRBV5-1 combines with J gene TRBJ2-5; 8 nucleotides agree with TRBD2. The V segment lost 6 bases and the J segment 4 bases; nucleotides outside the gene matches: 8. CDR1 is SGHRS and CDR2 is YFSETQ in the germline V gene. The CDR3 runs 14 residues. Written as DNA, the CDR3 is TGCGCCAGCAACCCAGGGCTAGCGGGAGAGACCCAGTACTTC. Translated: CASNPGLAGETQYF. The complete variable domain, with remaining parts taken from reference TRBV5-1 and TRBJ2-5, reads KAGVTQTPRYLIKTRGQQVTLSCSPISGHRSVSWYQQTPGQGLQFLFEYFSETQRNKGNFPGRFSGRQFSNSRSEMNVSTLELGDSALYLCASNPGLAGETQYFGPGTRLLVL.

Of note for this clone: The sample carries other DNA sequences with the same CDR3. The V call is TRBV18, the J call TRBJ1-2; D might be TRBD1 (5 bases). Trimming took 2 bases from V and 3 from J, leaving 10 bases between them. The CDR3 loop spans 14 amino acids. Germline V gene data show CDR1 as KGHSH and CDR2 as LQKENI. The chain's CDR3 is CASSPGQGDYGYTF. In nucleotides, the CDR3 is TGTGCCAGCTCACCAGGTCAGGGTGACTATGGCTACACCTTC.

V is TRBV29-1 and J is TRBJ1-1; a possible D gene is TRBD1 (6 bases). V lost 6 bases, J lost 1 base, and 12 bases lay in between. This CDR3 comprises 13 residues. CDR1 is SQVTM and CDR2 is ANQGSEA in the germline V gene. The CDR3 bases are TGCAGCGTCGGGTTGGGACAGAACACTGAAGCTTTCTTT. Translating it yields CSVGLGQNTEAFF.

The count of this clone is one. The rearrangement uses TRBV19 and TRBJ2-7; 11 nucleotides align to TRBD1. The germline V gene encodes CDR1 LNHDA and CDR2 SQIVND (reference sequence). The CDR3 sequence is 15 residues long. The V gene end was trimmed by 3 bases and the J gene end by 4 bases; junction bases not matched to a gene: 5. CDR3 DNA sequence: TGTGCCAGTAGTATTAAGGGACAGGGGGGGTACGAGCAGTACTTC. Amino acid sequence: CASSIKGQGGYEQYF. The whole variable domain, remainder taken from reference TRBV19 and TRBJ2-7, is DGGITQSPKYLFRKEGQNVTLSCEQNLNHDAMYWYRQDPGQGLRLIYYSQIVNDFQKGDIAEGYSVSREKKESFPLTVTSAQKNPTAFYLCASSIKGQGGYEQYFGPGTRLTVT.

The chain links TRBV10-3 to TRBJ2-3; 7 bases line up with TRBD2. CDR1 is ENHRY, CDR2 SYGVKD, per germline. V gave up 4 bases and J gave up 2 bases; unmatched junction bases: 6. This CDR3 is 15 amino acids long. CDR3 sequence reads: CAISALGGSTDTQYF. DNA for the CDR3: TGTGCCATCAGTGCCCTGGGGGGGTCCACAGATACGCAGTATTTT.

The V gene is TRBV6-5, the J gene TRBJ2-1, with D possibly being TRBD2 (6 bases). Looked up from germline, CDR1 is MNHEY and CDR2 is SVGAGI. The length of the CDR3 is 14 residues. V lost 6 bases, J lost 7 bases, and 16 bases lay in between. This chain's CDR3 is CASRDGLWGNEQFF. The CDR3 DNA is TGTGCCAGCAGGGACGGACTATGGGGAAATGAGCAGTTCTTC.

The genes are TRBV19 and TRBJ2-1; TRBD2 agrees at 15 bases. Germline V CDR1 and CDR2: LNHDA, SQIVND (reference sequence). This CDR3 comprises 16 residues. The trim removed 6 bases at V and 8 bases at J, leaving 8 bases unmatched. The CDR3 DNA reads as TGTGCCAGTAGCAAAGCGGGGACTAGCGGGAGGTATGAGCAGTTCTTC. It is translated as CASSKAGTSGRYEQFF.

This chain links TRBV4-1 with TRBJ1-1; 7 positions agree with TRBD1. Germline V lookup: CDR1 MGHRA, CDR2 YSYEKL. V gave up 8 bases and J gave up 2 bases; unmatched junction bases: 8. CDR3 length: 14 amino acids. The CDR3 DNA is TGCGCCAGCCACCGACAGGGCCCAAACACTGAAGCTTTCTTT. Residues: CASHRQGPNTEAFF.

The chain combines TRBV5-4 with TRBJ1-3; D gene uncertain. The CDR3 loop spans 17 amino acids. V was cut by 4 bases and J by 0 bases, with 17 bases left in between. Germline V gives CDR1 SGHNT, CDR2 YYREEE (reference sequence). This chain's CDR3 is CASSHMTSLSSGNTIYF. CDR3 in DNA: TGTGCCAGCAGCCATATGACTAGTTTAAGCTCTGGAAACACCATATATTTT.

The CDR3 DNA is TGTGCCAGCAGCAGACAGGTTTATTCACCCCTCCACTTT. Protein sequence: CASSRQVYSPLHF. The V and J genes are TRBV7-2 and TRBJ1-6, with D maybe TRBD1 (6 bases). The CDR3 loop spans 13 amino acids. CDR1 SGHTA and CDR2 FQGNSA come from the germline V gene. The ends were cut back, 5 bases at V and 8 bases at J, with 10 bases in the middle.

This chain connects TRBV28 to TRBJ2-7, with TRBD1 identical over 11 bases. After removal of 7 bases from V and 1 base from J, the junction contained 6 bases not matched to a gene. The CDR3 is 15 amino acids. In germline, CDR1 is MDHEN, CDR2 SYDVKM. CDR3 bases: TGTGCCAGCAACACCGGGACAGGGGGTTCCTACGAGCAGTACTTC. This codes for CASNTGTGGSYEQYF.

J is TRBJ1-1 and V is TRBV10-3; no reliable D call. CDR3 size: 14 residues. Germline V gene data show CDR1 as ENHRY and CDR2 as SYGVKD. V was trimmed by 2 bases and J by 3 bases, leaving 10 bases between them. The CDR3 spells CAISETVGDTEAFF. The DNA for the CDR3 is TGTGCCATCAGTGAGACAGTAGGTGACACTGAAGCTTTCTTT.

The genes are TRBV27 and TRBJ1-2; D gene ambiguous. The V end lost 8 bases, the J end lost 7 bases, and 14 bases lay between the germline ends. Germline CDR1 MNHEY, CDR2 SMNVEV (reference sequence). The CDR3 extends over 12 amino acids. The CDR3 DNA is TGTGCCAGCTCCTCGAAAACGGGTGGCTACACCTTC. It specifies CASSSKTGGYTF.

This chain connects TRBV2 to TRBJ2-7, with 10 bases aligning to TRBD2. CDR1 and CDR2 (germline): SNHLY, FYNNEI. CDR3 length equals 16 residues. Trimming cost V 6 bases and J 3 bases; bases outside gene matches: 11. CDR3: CASRPGGTSGIYEQYF. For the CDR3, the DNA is TGTGCCAGCAGACCCGGTGGAACTAGCGGGATCTACGAGCAGTACTTC. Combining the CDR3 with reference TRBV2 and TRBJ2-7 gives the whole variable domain EPEVTQTPSHQVTQMGQEVILRCVPISNHLYFYWYRQILGQKVEFLVSFYNNEISEKSEIFDDQFSVERPDGSNFTLKIRSTKLEDSAMYFCASRPGGTSGIYEQYFGPGTRLTVT.